A selection of T cell receptor beta chains follows, all from one sample in a study of naive CD8 T cells in extremely preterm neonates. Profiling relied on immunoSEQ multiplex PCR, and the TCRdb table lists in-frame clones only, not all of them. The sample has around 25,000 clones, around 88% seen once. Sample: naive CD8+ T cells from cord blood. These receptors were taken from a boy who was born preterm. The CDR3 runs from the conserved cysteine through the conserved F or W.

j_gene | v_gene | CDR3aa
- | TRBV7-2 | CASSWTSGGEQYF
TRBJ1-1 | TRBV5-1 | CASSLGMNTEAFF
TRBJ2-7 | TRBV10-3 | CAISEDRTYEQYF
TRBJ2-5 | TRBV6-5 | CASRGLQETQYF
TRBJ2-7 | TRBV10-3 | CAISESQGRYEQYF
TRBJ1-2 | TRBV4-3 | CASSQESQNYGYTF
TRBJ2-3 | TRBV11-2 | CASSDTGTDTQYF
TRBJ1-2 | TRBV27 | CASSLQGFGYTF
TRBJ1-2 | TRBV10-3 | CAISENYGYTF
TRBJ2-4 | TRBV7-2 | CASSLAGGNIQYF
TRBJ1-2 | TRBV27 | CASSPRGHNYGYTF
TRBJ1-2 | TRBV12-5 | CASGLGQGVLWLTF
TRBJ2-3 | TRBV5-1 | CASSLGRGQKTDTQYF
TRBJ1-6 | TRBV21-1 | CASRDSSYNSPLHF
TRBJ1-1 | TRBV10-1 | CASKKRWAFF
TRBJ1-5 | TRBV9 | CASSVEGLHQPQHF
TRBJ1-2 | TRBV12-5 | CASGLGAYGYTF
TRBJ2-3 | TRBV7-3 | CASSLTSGGTDTQYF
TRBJ1-1 | TRBV29-1 | CSGRDRAFF
TRBJ2-7 | TRBV11-2 | CASSLTYEQYF
TRBJ1-1 | TRBV4-1 | CASSQTRRGRNTEAFF
TRBJ1-6 | TRBV14 | CASGAGAYNSPLHF
TRBJ2-1 | TRBV18 | CASSEGYNEQFF
TRBJ2-5 | TRBV9 | CASSDREETQYF
TRBJ2-7 | TRBV9 | CASSVASGGEQYF
TRBJ2-5 | TRBV10-3 | CAIRDRGQETQYF
TRBJ2-2 | TRBV6-5 | CASSYSWTVGPGELFF
TRBJ2-3 | TRBV27 | CASSFRGRDTQYF
TRBJ2-7 | TRBV27 | CASSLYRSYEQYF
TRBJ1-1 | TRBV5-6 | CASSLQGAEAFF
TRBJ2-7 | TRBV27 | CASSWTSGAYEQYF
TRBJ1-1 | TRBV10-3 | CAISESEGANTEAFF
TRBJ2-7 | TRBV13 | CASSLGSYEQYF
TRBJ1-2 | TRBV4-1 | CASSQDRDWDYGYTF
TRBJ1-2 | TRBV20-1 | CSASGYTF
TRBJ2-5 | TRBV7-6 | CASSWTSGGETQYF
TRBJ2-1 | TRBV11-2 | CASSPSGPYNEQFF
TRBJ2-7 | TRBV25-1 | CASSDQYYEQYF
TRBJ1-3 | TRBV15 | CATSRDSSGNTIYF
TRBJ2-5 | TRBV5-4 | CASSFSGGAETQYF
TRBJ1-1 | TRBV5-5 | CASSLSGPNTEAFF
TRBJ1-6 | TRBV27 | CASSFGTNSPLHF
TRBJ2-3 | TRBV7-2 | CASSLVSGGADTQYF
TRBJ1-2 | TRBV10-3 | CAMGTGRYGYTF
TRBJ2-5 | TRBV12-5 | CASGFREETQYF
TRBJ1-2 | TRBV2 | CASLYGTGGYGYTF
TRBJ1-1 | TRBV23-1 | CASSQGSNTEAFF
TRBJ1-1 | TRBV6-5 | CASSYTEAFF
TRBJ2-2 | TRBV27 | CASSLTANTGELFF
TRBJ1-6 | TRBV27 | CASSLQGVNSPLHF
TRBJ2-3 | TRBV9 | CASSGTAGGPSTDTQYF
TRBJ2-7 | TRBV7-3 | CASSFGTGGAYEQYF
TRBJ2-7 | TRBV19 | CASRDRGREQYF
TRBJ1-5 | TRBV27 | CASSLWAGGNQPQHF
TRBJ1-1 | TRBV27 | CASRTGGTEAFF
TRBJ1-2 | TRBV9 | CASSVGTGGYYGYTF
- | TRBV5-3 | CARSPGTGGSYEQYF
TRBJ1-5 | TRBV9 | CASSGQGNQPQHF
TRBJ1-6 | TRBV4-1 | CASSQRASYNSPLHF